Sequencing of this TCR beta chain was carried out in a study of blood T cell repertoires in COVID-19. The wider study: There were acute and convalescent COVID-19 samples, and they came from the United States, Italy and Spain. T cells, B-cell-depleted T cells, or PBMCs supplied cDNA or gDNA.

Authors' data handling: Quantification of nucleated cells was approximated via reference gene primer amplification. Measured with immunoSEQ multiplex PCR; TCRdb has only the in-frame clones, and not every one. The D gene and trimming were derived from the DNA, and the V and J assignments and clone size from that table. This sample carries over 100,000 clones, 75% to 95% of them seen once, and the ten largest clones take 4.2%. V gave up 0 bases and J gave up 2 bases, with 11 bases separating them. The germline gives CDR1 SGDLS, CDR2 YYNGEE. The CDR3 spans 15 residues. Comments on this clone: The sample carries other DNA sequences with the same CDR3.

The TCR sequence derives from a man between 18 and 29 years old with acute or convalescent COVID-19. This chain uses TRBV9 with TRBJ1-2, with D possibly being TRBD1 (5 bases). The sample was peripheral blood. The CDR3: CASSVGQNLNYGYTF. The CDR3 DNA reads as TGTGCCAGCAGCGTAGGACAGAACTTAAACTATGGCTACACCTTC. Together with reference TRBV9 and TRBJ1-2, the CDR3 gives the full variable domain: DSGVTQTPKHLITATGQRVTLRCSPRSGDLSVYWYQQSLDQGLQFLIQYYNGEERAKGNILERFSAQQFPDLHSELNLSSLELGDSALYFCASSVGQNLNYGYTFGSGTRLTVV.